The TCR beta chain under discussion was sequenced for a study of technical replicates of blood from a few donors. Germline V gene data show CDR1 as MNHEY and CDR2 as SVGAGI. This CDR3 is 16 amino acids long. The junction had 6 bases not matched to a gene; V was cut back by 2 bases and J by 3 bases. Sequencing was performed with immunoSEQ multiplex PCR; in TCRdb, only in-frame clones are kept and a portion is missing. The sample yields tens of thousands of clones, around nine tenths seen once. This receptor was identified in a human donor in good health. Some clones in this sample may be carry-over from other donors' samples. Sequencing was carried out using PBMCs. V usage is TRBV6-5 and J usage is TRBJ2-3, with 9 bases aligning to TRBD2. The CDR3 coding sequence is TGTGCCAGCAGTTACCAGAGCGGGAGGAGGACAGATACGCAGTATTTT. It specifies CASSYQSGRRTDTQYF.